Sequencing of this T cell receptor (beta chain) was carried out in a study of T cell changes during pregnancy in multiple sclerosis. Using immunoSEQ multiplex PCR, the repertoire was profiled, and TCRdb retains in-frame clones only, with some absent. The table includes some 60,000 clones, roughly 90% detected once. The V gene lost 10 bases and the J gene lost 4 bases, with 13 bases spanning the gap. The CDR3 loop spans 12 amino acids. Germline loops: CDR1 ENHRY, CDR2 SYGVKD. This clonotype was sampled from a female donor in good health, enrolled as a control in a pregnancy study. The chain recombines TRBV10-3 with TRBJ2-5; D is unresolved. The material sequenced was peripheral blood, taken after pregnancy. CDR3 DNA sequence: TGTGCCACTGGAGACTTCGGAGAGACCCAGTACTTC. This gives the protein CATGDFGETQYF.